The clone carrying this T cell receptor beta chain appeared a single time. Antigen specificity is unknown. Germline trimming cut 3 bases from V and 16 bases from J; bases unmatched to any gene: 5. CDR1 is KGHSH, CDR2 LQKENI, per germline. This CDR3 has 11 residues. Sequencing used immunoSEQ multiplex PCR; TCRdb keeps in-frame clones, though not all of them. The sample lists approximately 10,000 clones; roughly four fifths were seen once. The data originate from a study of cytotoxic CD8 clonotypes in ibrutinib-treated CLL. Findings of the study overall: Ibrutinib response saw clonality rise, and progression saw it return toward baseline.

The rearrangement links TRBV18 to TRBJ2-1; 8 positions match TRBD2. This clonotype was sampled from a human donor with chronic lymphocytic leukemia. Sequences were derived from PBMCs, sampled at disease progression, from a patient treated with ibrutinib. The CDR3 DNA sequence: TGTGCCAGCTCACCCTCTAGCGGGTTTTTCTTC. Protein sequence: CASSPSSGFFF.